This T cell receptor beta chain stems from a study of T-cell reconstitution after alpha-beta-depleted transplantation in children. Germline assignment: CDR1 SGHTA and CDR2 FQGTGA. This CDR3 spans 13 amino acids. Trimming left V 1 base short and J 6 bases short, with 8 bases between. For TCRbeta, the library was prepared with unique molecular identifiers. TCRdb used MiXCR to reprocess the PCR reads, holding one entry per CDR3 protein. The profile shows 500,000 to 600,000 distinct CDR3 sequences, about a sixth of them singletons. This clonotype was picked up a small number of times. The sample consisted of PBMCs from the stem cell graft donor, taken from the stem cell graft. The chain has TRBV7-3 and TRBJ2-3; D gene uncertain. This sequence was found in a human donor who donated a stem cell graft to a child with acute lymphoblastic leukemia. This chain's CDR3 is CASSLMVRDTQYF. In nucleotides, the CDR3 is TGTGCCAGCAGCTTAATGGTTAGGGATACGCAGTATTTT.